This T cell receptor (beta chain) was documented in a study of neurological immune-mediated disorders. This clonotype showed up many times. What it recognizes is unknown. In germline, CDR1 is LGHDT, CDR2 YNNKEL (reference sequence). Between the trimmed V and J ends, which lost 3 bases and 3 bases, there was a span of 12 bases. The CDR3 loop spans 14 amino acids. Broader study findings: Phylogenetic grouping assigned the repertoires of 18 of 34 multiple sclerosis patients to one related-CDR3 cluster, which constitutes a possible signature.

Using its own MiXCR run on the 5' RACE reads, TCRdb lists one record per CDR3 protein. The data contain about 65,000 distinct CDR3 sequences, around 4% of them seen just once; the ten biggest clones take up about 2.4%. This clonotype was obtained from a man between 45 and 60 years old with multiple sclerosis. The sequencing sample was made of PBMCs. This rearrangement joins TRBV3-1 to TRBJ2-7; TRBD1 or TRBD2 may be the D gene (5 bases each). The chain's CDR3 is CASSQGPLGYEQYF. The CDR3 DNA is TGTGCCAGCAGCCAGGGACCCTTAGGCTACGAGCAGTACTTC.